This T cell receptor (beta chain) was sequenced in a study of molecular identifiers for immune sequencing clone quantification. The V gene's germline CDR1 is LNHNV and CDR2 YYDKDF (reference sequence). The ends were cut back, 5 bases at V and 1 base at J, with 14 bases in the middle. CDR3 length equals 15 residues. TCRdb recomputed calls from the PCR reads with MiXCR, one row per CDR3 protein. The data show around 94,000 distinct CDR3 sequences, about 35% seen once. What was sequenced was naive CD8+ T cells from blood, with Jurkat cell RNA spiked in. Subset described: FACS-sorted CD8+CD4-CCR7+CD45RA+ naive T cells. The receptor's source is a human donor in good health. Some libraries in this study had Jurkat cell RNA spiked in. The chain links TRBV15 to TRBJ2-5, with D possibly called TRBD1 or TRBD2 (5 bases each). DNA for the CDR3: TGTGCCACCAGCTCTGACCGGGGACCCCAAGAGACCCAGTACTTC. Translating it yields CATSSDRGPQETQYF.